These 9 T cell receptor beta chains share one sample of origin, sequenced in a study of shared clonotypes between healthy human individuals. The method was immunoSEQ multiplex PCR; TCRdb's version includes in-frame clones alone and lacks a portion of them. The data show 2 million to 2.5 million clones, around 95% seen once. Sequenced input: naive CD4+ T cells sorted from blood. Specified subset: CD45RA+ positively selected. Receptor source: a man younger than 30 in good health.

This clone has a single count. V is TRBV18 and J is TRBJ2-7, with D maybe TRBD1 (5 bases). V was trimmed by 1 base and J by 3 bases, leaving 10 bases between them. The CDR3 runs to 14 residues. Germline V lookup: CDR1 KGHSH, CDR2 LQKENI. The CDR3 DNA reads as TGTGCCAGCTCACCACGGCAGGGCTACTACGAGCAGTACTTC. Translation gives CASSPRQGYYEQYF.

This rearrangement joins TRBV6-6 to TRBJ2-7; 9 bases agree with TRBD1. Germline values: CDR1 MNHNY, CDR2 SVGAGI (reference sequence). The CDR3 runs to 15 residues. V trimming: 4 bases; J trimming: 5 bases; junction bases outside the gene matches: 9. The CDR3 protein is CASSWDRDLTDEQYF. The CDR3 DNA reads TGTGCCAGCAGTTGGGACAGGGACCTCACGGACGAGCAGTACTTC.

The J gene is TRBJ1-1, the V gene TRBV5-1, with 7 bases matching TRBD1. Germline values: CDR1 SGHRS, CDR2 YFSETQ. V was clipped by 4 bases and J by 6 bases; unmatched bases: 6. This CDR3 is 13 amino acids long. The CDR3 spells CASSPDRAPEAFF. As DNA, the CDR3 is TGCGCCAGCAGCCCCGACAGGGCCCCTGAAGCTTTCTTT.

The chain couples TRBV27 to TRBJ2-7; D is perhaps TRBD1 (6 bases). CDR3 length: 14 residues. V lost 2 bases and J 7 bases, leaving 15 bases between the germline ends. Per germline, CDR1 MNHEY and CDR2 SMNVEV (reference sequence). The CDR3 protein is CASSLNRAQGEQYF. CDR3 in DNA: TGTGCCAGCAGTTTAAACAGGGCCCAAGGGGAGCAGTACTTC.

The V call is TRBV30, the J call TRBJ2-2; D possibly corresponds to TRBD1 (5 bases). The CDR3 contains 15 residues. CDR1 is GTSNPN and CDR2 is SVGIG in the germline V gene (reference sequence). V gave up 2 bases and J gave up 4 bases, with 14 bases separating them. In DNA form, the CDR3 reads TGTGCCTGGAGTTCAGGGCGCAGAATCACCGGGGAGCTGTTTTTT. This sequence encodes CAWSSGRRITGELFF.

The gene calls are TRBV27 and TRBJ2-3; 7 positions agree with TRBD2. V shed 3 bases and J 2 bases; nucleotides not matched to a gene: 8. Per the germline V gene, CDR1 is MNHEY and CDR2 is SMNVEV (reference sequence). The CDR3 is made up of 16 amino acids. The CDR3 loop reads CASSLGGPLTTDTQYF. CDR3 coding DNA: TGTGCCAGCAGTTTGGGAGGGCCGCTCACCACAGATACGCAGTATTTT.

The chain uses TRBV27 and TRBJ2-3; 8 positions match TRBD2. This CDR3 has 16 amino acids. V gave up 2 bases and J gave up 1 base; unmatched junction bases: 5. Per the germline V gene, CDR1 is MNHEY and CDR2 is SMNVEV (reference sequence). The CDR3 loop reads CASSLRAGVGTDTQYF. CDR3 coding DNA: TGTGCCAGCAGTTTAAGAGCGGGGGTAGGCACAGATACGCAGTATTTT.

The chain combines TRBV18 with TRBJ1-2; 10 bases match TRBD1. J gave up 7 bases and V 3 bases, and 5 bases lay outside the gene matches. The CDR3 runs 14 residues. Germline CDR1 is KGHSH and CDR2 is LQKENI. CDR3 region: CASSPTGGEGGYTF. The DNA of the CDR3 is TGTGCCAGCTCACCGACAGGGGGCGAGGGTGGCTACACCTTC.

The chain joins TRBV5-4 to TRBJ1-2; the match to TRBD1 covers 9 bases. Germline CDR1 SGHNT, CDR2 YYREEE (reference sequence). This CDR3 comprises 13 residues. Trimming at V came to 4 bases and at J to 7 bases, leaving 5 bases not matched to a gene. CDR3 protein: CASSVDRGGGYTF. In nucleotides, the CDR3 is TGTGCCAGCAGCGTGGACAGGGGAGGTGGCTACACCTTC. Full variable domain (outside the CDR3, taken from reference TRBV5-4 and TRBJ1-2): ETGVTQSPTHLIKTRGQQVTLRCSSQSGHNTVSWYQQALGQGPQFIFQYYREEENGRGNFPPRFSGLQFPNYSSELNVNALELDDSALYLCASSVDRGGGYTFGSGTRLTVV.